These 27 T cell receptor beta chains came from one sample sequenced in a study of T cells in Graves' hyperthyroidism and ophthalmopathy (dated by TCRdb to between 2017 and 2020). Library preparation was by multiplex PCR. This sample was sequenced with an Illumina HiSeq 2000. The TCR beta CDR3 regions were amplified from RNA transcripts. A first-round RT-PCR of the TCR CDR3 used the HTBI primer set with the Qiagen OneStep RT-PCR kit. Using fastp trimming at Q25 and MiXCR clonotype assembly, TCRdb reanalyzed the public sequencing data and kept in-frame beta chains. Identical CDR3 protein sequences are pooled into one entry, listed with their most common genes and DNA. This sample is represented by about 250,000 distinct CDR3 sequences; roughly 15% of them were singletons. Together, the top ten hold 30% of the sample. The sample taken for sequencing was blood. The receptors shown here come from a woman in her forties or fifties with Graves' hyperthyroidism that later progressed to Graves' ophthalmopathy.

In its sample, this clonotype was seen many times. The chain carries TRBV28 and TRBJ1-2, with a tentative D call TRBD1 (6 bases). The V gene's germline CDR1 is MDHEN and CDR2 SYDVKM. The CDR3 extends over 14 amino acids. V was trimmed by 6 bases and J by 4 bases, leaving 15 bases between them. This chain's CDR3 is CASRVGHLVYGYTF. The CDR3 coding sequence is TGTGCCAGCAGGGTGGGACACCTGGTCTATGGCTACACCTTC.

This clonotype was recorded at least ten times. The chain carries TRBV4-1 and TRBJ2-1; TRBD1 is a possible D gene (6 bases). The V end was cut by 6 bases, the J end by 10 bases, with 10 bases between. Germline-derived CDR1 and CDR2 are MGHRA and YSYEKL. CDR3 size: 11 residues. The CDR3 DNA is TGCGCCAGCAGTACGACAGGAGAGCAGTTCTTC. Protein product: CASSTTGEQFF.

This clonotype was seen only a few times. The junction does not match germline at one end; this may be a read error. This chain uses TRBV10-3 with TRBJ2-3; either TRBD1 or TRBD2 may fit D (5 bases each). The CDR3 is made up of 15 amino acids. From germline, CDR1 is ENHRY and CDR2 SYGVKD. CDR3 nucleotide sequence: TGTGTCATCAGTGACGGGGCCCTGAGGGGAGATACGCAGTATTTT. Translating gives CVISDGALRGDTQYF.

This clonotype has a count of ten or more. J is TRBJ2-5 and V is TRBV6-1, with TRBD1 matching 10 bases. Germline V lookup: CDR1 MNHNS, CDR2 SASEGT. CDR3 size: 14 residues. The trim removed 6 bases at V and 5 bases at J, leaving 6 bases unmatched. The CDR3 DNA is TGTGCCAGCAGGGGACGGACAGGGGGTGAGACCCAGTACTTC. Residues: CASRGRTGGETQYF.

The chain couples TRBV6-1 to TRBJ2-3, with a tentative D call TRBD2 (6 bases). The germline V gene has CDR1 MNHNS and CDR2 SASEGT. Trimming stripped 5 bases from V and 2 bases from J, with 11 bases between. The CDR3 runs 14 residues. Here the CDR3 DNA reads TGTGCCAGCAGTTCAGCTAGCGTCACAGATACGCAGTATTTT. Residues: CASSSASVTDTQYF.

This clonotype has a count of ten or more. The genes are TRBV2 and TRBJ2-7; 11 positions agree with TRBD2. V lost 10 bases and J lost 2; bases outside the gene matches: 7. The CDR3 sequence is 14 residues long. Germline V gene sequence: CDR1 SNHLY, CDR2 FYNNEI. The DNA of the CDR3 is TGTGCCATCGTACGACTAGCGGGAACCTACGAGCAGTACTTC. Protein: CAIVRLAGTYEQYF.

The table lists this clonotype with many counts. The CDR3 spells CASSRQTGRGDGYTF. Here the CDR3 DNA reads TGTGCCAGCAGCCGACAGACAGGGAGGGGAGATGGCTACACCTTC. This chain uses TRBV7-2 with TRBJ1-2, with 7 positions matching TRBD1. The CDR3 is made up of 15 amino acids. CDR1 and CDR2 from the germline V gene are SGHTA and FQGNSA. Trimming took 5 bases from V and 6 from J; bases not matched to a gene: 12.

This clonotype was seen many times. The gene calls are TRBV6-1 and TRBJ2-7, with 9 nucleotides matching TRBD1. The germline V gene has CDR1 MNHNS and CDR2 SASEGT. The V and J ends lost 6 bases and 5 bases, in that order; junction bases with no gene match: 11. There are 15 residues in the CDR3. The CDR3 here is CASRYGGTGFNEQYF. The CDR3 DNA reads TGTGCCAGCAGATACGGAGGGACAGGGTTTAACGAGCAGTACTTC.

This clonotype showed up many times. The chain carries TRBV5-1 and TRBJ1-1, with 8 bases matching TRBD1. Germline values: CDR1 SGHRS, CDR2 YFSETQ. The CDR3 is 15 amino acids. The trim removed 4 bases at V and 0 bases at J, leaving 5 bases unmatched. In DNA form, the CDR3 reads TGCGCCAGCAGCCAGGACAGGGCCTTGAACACTGAAGCTTTCTTT. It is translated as CASSQDRALNTEAFF.

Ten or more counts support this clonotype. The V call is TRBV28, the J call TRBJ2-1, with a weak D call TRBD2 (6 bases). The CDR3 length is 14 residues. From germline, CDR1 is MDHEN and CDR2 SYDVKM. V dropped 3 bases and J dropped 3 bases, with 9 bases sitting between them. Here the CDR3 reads CASSFNSGYNEQFF. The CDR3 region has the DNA TGTGCCAGCAGTTTTAATAGCGGCTACAATGAGCAGTTCTTC.

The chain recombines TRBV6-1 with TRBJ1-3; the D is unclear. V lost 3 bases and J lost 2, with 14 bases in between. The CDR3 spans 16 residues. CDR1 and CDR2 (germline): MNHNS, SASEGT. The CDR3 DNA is TGTGCCAGCAGTGAGGAAGCCACTCATCCTGGAAACACCATATATTTT. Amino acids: CASSEEATHPGNTIYF.

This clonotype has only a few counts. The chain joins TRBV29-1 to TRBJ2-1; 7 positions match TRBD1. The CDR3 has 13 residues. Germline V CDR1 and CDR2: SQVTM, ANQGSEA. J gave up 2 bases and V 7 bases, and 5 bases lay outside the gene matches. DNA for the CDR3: TGCAGCGGTAGACAGGGACCCTACAATGAGCAGTTCTTC. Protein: CSGRQGPYNEQFF.

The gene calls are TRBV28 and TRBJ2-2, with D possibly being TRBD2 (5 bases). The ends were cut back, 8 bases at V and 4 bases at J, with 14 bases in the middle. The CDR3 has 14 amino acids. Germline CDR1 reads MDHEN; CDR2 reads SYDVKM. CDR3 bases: TGTGCCAGCCGAAAAGGTGAGGGCACCGGGGAGCTGTTTTTT. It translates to CASRKGEGTGELFF.

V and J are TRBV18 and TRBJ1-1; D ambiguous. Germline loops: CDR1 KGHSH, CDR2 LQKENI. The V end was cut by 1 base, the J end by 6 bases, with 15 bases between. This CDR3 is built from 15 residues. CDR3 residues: CASSPRAEGRAEAFF. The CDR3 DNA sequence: TGTGCCAGCTCACCACGCGCGGAAGGCAGAGCTGAAGCTTTCTTT.

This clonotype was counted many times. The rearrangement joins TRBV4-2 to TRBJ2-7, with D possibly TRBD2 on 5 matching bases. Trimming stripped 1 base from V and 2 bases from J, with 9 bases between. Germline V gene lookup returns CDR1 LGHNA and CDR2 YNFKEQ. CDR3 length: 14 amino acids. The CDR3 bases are TGTGCCAGCAGCCAAGGGAGCGGCGCCTACGAGCAGTACTTC. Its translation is CASSQGSGAYEQYF.

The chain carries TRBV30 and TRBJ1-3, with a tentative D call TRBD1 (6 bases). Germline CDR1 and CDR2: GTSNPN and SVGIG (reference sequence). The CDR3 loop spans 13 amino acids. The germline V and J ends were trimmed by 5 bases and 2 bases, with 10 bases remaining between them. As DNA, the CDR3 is TGTGCCTGGGGCAGGGGAACTGGAAACACCATATATTTT. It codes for CAWGRGTGNTIYF.

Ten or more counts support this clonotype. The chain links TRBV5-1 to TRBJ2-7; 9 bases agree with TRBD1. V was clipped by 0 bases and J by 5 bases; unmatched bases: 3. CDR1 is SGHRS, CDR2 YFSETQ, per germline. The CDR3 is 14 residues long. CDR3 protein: CASSLEQGADEQYF. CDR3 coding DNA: TGCGCCAGCAGCTTGGAACAGGGGGCGGACGAGCAGTACTTC.

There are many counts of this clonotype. As DNA, the CDR3 is TGCAGTGCAGGACAGGGGGATCAGATCTATAATTCACCCCTCCACTTT. It encodes CSAGQGDQIYNSPLHF. This chain uses TRBV20-1 with TRBJ1-6, with 10 bases identical to TRBD1. Germline V gene data show CDR1 as DFQATT and CDR2 as SNEGSKA (reference sequence). After removal of 6 bases from V and 3 bases from J, the junction contained 8 bases not matched to a gene. The length of the CDR3 is 16 residues.

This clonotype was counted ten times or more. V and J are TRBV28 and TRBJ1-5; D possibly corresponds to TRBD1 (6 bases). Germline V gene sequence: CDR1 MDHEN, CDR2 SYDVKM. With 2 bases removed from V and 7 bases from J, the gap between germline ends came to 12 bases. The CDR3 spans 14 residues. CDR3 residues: CASSLRGGWQPQHF. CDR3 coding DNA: TGTGCCAGCAGTTTACGTGGGGGCTGGCAGCCCCAGCATTTT.

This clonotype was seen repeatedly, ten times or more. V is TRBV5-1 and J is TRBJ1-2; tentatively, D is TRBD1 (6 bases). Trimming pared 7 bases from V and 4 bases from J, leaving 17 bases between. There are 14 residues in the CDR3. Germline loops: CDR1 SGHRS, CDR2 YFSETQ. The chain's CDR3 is CASHVQGDAYGYTF. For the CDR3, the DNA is TGCGCCAGCCATGTACAGGGTGATGCCTATGGCTACACCTTC.

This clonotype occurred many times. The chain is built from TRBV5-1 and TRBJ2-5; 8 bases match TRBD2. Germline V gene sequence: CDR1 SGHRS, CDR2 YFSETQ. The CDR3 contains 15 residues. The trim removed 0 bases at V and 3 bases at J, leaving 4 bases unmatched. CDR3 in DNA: TGCGCCAGCAGCTTGGCCGCGCGGGAGGAAGAGACCCAGTACTTC. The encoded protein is CASSLAAREEETQYF.

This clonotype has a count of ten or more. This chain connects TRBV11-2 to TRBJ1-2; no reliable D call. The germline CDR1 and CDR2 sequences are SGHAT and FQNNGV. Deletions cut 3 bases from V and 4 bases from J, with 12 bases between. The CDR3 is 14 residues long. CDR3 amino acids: CASSFDPLTYGYTF. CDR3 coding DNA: TGTGCCAGCAGCTTTGACCCTTTAACCTATGGCTACACCTTC.

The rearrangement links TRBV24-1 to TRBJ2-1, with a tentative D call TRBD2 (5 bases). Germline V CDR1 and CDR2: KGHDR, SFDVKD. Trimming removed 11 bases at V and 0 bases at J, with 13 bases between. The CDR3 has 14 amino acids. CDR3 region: CAIEAASSYNEQFF. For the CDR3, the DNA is TGTGCCATCGAAGCGGCCAGCTCCTACAATGAGCAGTTCTTC.

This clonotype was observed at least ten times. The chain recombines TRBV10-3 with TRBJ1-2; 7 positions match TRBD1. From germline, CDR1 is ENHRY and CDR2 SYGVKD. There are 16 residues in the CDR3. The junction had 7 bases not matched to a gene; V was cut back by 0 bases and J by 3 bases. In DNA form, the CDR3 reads TGTGCCATCAGTGAGTCGCTTCGGAGGGGGCACTATGGCTACACCTTC. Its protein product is CAISESLRRGHYGYTF.

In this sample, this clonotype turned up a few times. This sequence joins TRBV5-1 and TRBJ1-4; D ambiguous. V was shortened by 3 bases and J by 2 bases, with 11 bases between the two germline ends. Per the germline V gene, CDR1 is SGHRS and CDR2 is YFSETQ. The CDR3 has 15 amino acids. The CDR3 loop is CASSSTSGTNEKLFF. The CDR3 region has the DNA TGCGCCAGCAGCTCCACCTCCGGGACTAATGAAAAACTGTTTTTT.

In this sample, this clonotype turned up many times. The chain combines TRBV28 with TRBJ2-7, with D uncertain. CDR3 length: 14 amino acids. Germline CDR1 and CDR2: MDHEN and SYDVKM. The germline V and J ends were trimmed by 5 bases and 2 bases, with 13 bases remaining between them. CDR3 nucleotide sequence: TGTGCCAGCAGTCTGCCGGCCCGGACCTACGAGCAGTACTTC. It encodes CASSLPARTYEQYF.

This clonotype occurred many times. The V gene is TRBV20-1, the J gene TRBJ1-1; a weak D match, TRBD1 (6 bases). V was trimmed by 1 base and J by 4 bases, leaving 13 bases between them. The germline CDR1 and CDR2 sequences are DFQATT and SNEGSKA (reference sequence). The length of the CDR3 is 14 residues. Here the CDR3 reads CSARAGAGSTEAFF. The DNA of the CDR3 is TGCAGTGCTAGAGCAGGGGCGGGCAGCACTGAAGCTTTCTTT.